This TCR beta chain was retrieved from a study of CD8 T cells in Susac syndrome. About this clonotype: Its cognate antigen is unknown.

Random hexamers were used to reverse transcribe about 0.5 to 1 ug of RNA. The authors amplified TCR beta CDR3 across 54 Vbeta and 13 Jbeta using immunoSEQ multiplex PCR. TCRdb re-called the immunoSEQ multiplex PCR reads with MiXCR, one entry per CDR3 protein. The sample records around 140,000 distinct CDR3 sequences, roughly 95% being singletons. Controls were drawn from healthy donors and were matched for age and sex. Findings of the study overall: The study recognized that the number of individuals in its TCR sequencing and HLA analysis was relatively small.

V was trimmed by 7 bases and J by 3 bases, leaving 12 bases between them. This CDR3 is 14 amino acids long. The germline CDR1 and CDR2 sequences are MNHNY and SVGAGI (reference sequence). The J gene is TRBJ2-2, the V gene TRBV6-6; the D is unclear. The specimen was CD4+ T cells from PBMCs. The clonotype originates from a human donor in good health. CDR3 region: CASTASAYTGELFF. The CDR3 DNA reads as TGTGCCAGCACCGCCTCGGCATACACCGGGGAGCTGTTTTTT.